This TCR beta chain was retrieved from a study of blood T cell repertoires in COVID-19. For the study at large: From the United States, Italy and Spain came samples of acute and convalescent COVID-19.

The CDR3 spans 12 residues. Trimming took off 6 bases at V and 6 bases at J, with 11 bases between the two ends. Germline lookup yields CDR1 MNHEY and CDR2 SMNVEV (reference sequence). In the study's own analysis: Estimated nucleated cell counts came from reference gene primer amplification. The assay was immunoSEQ multiplex PCR, and TCRdb's table has in-frame clones only and misses some. The V and J calls and the clone size are those of that table, but D and trimming were determined from the DNA. The sample consists of approximately 220,000 clones, 70% to 90% of them appearing once. This receptor was identified in a man in his sixties with acute or convalescent COVID-19. The chain carries TRBV27 and TRBJ1-2, with D possibly matching TRBD1 (5 bases). Material: peripheral blood. CDR3 region: CASSMGGDGYTF. The CDR3 bases are TGTGCCAGCAGCATGGGGGGGGATGGCTACACCTTC.